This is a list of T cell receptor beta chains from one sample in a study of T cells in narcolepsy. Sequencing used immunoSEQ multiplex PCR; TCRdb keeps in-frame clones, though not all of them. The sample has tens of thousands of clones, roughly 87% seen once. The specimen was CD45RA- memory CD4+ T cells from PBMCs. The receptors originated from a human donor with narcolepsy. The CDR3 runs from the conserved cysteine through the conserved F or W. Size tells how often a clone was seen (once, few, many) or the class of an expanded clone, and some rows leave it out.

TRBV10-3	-	CAISENPGQSFGYTF
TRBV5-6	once	CASSLGGSYNEQFF
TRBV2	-	CASRLLFSGNTIYF
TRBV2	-	CASSELARGYTF
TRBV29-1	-	CSVKGGGTSYEQYF
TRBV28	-	CASRLYGNQPQHF
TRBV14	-	CASSQERGTNEKLSF
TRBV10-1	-	CASSGRQGSRKTYGYTF
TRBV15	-	CATSRGTGKGTEAFF
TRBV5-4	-	CASSSGRAGRTGTQYF
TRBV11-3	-	CASSRRGRYNEQFF
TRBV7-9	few	CASSDTSGGAHEQYF
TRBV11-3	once	CASSSIINEQFF
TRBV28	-	CASSLALGGNQPQHF
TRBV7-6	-	CASSLAESTGELFF
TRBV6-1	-	CASSDPFSGNTIYF
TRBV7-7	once	CASSRDRAGEQFF
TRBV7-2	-	CASSFSGSETQYF
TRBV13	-	CASSSSRASLGETQYF
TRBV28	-	CASTPGTGGPGSNQPQHF
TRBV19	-	CASSIGVRGANVLTF
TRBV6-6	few	CASSYTGVEQHF
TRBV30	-	CAWTQGAHYEQYF
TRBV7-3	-	CASSSAKGGIMNTEAFF
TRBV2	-	CASRGEVGAKVEQYF
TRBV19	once	CASSGLANVYEQYF
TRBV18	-	CASSPRTMNTGELFF
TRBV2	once	CASSAYPSGANVLTF
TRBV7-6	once	CASSPGRGDTEAFF
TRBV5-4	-	CASSLAGTHTEAFF
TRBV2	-	CASKPGDLNTGELFF
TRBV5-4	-	CASSPTPPGFGSYEQYF
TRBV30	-	CAWSGLDTIYF
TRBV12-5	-	CASGLVPSGGTNEQFF
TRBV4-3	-	CASSRRTGDNSPLHF
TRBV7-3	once	CASSLGESYNEQFF
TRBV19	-	CASSILAGRRNQPQHF
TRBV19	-	CASNHPGSSNQPQHF
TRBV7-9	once	CASSPKGRNSGNTIYF
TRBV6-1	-	CASEGRQGANEQFF
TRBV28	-	CASSLQGFGYEQYF
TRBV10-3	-	CAISESSAGGLIDGYTF
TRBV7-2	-	CASSSTLQTGLRNYGYTF
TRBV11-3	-	CASSLNGQGGETQYF
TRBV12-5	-	CASGRSDRKNTGELFF
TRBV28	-	CASSSPGTRGRTEAFF